This T cell receptor beta chain was identified in a study of blood T cell repertoires in COVID-19. The wider study: Sites across the United States, Italy and Spain contributed samples from acute and convalescent COVID-19.

In the original analysis: Reference gene primer amplification gave estimated nucleated cell counts. Data came from immunoSEQ multiplex PCR; TCRdb stores just in-frame clones and leaves some out. The V and J calls and the clone size are those of that table, but D and trimming were determined from the DNA. This table holds about 90,000 clones, approximately 76% found once. The CDR3 is 17 residues long. Germline V lookup: CDR1 MGHRA, CDR2 YSYEKL. V was clipped by 4 bases and J by 1 base; unmatched bases: 10. Sequences were obtained from peripheral blood. The V and J genes are TRBV4-1 and TRBJ1-5, with 7 bases fitting TRBD1. The receptor was isolated from a man between 65 and 79 years old with acute or convalescent COVID-19. CDR3 region: CASSPPGDRPSNQPQHF. Written as DNA, the CDR3 is TGCGCCAGCAGCCCTCCCGGGGACAGACCAAGCAATCAGCCCCAGCATTTT.